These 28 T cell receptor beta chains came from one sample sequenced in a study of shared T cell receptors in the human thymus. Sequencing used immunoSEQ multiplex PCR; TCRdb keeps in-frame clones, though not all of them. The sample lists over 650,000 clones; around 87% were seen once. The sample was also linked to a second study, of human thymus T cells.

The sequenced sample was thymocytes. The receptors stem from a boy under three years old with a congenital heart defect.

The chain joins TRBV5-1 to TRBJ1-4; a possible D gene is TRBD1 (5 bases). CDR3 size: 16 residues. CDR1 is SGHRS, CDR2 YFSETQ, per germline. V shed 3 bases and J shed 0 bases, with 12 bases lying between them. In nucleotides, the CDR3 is TGCGCCAGCAGCTGGGGGGGGAGTGCAACTAATGAAAAACTGTTTTTT. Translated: CASSWGGSATNEKLFF.

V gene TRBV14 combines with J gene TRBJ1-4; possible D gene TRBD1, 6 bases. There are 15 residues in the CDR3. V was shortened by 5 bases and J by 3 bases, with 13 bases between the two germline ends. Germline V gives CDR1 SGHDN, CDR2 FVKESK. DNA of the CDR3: TGTGCCAGCAGCGGCCGGGACACAGCTAATGAAAAACTGTTTTTT. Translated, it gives CASSGRDTANEKLFF.

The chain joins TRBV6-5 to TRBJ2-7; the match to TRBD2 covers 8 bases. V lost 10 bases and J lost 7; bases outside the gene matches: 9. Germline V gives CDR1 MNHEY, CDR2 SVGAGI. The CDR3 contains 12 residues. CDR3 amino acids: CATRGGAREQYF. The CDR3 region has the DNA TGTGCCACCCGGGGGGGGGCGCGAGAGCAGTACTTC.

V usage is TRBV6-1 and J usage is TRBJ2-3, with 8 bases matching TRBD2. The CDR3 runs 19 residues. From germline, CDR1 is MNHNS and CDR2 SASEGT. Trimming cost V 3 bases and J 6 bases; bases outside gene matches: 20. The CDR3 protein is CASSDNSGILPLNGDTQYF. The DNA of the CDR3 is TGTGCCAGCAGTGATAATAGCGGGATATTACCCTTGAATGGCGATACGCAGTATTTT.

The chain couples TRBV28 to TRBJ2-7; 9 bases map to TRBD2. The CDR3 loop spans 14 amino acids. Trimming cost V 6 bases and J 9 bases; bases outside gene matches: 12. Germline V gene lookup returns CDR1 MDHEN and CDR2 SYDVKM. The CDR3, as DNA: TGTGCCAGCAGCCCAGAGGGGACTAGCAGGGGGCAGTACTTC. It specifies CASSPEGTSRGQYF. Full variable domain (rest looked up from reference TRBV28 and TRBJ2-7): DVKVTQSSRYLVKRTGEKVFLECVQDMDHENMFWYRQDPGLGLRLIYFSYDVKMKEKGDIPEGYSVSREKKERFSLILESASTNQTSMYLCASSPEGTSRGQYFGPGTRLTVT.

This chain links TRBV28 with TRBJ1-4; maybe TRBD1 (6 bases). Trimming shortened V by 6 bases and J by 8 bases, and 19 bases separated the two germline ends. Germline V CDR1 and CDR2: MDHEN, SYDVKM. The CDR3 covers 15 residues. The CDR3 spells CASSTGGRPREKLFF. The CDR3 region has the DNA TGTGCCAGCAGCACGGGGGGCCGACCCAGGGAAAAACTGTTTTTT.

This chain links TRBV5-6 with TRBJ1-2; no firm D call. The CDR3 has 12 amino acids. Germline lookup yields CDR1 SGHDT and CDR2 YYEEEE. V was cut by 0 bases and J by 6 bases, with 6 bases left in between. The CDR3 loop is CASSLGYDGYTF. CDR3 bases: TGTGCCAGCAGCTTGGGTTATGATGGCTACACCTTC.

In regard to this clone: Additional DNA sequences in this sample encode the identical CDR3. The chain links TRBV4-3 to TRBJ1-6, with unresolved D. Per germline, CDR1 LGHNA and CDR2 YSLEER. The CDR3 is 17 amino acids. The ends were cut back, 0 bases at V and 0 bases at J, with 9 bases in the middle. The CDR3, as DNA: TGCGCCAGCAGCCAAGATCGAGGGAGCTCCTATAATTCACCCCTCCACTTT. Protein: CASSQDRGSSYNSPLHF.

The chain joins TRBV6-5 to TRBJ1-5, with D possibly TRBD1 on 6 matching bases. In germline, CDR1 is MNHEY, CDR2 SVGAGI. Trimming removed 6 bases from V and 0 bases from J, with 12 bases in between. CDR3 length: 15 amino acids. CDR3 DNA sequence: TGTGCCAGCAGAGGGACACCGGATAGCAATCAGCCCCAGCATTTT. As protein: CASRGTPDSNQPQHF.

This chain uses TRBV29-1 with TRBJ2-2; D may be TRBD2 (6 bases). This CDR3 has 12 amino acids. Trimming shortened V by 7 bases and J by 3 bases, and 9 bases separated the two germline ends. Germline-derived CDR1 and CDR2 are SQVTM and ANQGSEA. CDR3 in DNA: TGCAGCGCCGGGAGCGACACCGGGGAGCTGTTTTTT. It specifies CSAGSDTGELFF.

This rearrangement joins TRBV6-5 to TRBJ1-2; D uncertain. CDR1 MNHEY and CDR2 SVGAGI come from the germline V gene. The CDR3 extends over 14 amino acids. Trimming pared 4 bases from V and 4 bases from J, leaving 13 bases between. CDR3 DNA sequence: TGTGCCAGCAGTTGGCGACACATGCCCTATGGCTACACCTTC. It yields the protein CASSWRHMPYGYTF.

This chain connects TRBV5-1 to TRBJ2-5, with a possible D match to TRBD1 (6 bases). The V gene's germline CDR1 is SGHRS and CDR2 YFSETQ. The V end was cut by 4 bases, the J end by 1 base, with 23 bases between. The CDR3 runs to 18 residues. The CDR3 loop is CASSQTYRAPLSQETQYF. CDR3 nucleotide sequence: TGCGCCAGCAGCCAAACCTACAGGGCCCCTTTGTCCCAAGAGACCCAGTACTTC.

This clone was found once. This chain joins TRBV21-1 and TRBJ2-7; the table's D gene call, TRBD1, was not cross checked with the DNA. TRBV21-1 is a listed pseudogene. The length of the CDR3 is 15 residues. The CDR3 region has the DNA TGTGCCAGCAGCACCTCCGGGGACAGCGGCTACGAGCAGTACTTC. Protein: CASSTSGDSGYEQYF.

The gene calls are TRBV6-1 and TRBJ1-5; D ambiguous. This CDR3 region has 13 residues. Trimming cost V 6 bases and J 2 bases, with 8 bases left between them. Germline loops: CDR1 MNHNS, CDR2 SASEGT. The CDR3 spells CASSYVGNQPQHF. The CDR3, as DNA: TGTGCCAGCAGCTACGTCGGCAATCAGCCCCAGCATTTT.

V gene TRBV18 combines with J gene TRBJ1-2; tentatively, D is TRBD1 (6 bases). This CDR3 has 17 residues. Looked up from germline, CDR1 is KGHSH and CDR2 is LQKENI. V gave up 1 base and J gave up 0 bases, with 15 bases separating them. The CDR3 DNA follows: TGTGCCAGCTCACCACTCCGGCACAGGACAGCTAACTATGGCTACACCTTC. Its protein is CASSPLRHRTANYGYTF.

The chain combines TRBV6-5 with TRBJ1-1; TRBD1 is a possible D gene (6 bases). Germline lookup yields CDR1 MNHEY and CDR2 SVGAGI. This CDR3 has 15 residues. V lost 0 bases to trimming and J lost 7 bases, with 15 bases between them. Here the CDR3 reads CASSYSPRGHDEAFF. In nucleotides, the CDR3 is TGTGCCAGCAGTTACTCGCCCAGGGGCCATGATGAAGCTTTCTTT.

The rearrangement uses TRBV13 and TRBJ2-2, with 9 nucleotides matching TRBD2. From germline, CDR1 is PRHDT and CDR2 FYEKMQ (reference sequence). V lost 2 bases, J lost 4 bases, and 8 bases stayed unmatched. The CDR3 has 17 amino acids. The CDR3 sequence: CASSLKYLAGSTGELFF. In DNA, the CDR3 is TGTGCCAGCAGCTTAAAGTACCTAGCGGGGTCCACCGGGGAGCTGTTTTTT.

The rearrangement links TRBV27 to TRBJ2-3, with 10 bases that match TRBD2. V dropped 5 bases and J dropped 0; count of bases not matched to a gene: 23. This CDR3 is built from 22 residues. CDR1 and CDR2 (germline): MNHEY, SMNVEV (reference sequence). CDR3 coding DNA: TGTGCCAGCAGTCCCATTCCCCTTCCCCATGGACTAGCGGCCCCGAGCACAGATACGCAGTATTTT. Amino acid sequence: CASSPIPLPHGLAAPSTDTQYF.

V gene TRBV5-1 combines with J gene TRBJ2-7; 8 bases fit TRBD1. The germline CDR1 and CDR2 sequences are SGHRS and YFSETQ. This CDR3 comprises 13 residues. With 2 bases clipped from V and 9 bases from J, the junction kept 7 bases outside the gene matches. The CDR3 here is CASSFSTGQVQYF. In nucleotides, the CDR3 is TGCGCCAGCAGCTTTTCCACGGGACAGGTGCAGTACTTC.

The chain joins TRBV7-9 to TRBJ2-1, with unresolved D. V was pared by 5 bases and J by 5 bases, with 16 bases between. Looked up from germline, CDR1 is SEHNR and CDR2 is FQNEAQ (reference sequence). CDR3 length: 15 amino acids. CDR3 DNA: TGTGCCAGCAGCAATTGCCCAGGTACCCACAATGAGCAGTTCTTC. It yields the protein CASSNCPGTHNEQFF.

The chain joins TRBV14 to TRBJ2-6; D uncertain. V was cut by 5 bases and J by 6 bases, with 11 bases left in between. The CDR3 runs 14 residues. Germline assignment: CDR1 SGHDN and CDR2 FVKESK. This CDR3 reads CASSASVVANVLTF. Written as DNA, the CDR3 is TGTGCCAGCAGCGCTTCGGTTGTGGCCAACGTCCTGACTTTC.

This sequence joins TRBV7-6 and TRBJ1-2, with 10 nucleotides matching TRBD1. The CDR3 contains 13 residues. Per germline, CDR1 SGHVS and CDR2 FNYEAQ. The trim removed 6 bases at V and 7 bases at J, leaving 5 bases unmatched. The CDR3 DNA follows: TGTGCCAGCAGTCCGGGACAGGGGACTGGCTACACCTTC. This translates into CASSPGQGTGYTF. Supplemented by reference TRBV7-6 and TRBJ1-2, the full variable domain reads GAGVSQSPRYKVTKRGQDVALRCDPISGHVSLYWYRQALGQGPEFLTYFNYEAQQDKSGLPNDRFSAERPEGSISTLTIQRTEQRDSAMYRCASSPGQGTGYTFGSGTRLTVV.

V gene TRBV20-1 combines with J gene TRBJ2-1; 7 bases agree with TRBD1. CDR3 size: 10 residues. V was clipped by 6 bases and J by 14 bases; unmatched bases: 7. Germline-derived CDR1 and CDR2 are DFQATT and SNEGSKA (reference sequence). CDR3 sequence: CSAGDREEFF. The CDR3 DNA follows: TGCAGTGCGGGAGACAGGGAAGAGTTCTTC.

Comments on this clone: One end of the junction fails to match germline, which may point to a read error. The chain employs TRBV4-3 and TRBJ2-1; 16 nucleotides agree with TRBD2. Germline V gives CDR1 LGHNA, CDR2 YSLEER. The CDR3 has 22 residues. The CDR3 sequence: CASSQERPGTSGGALSYNGQFF. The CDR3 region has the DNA TGCGCCAGCAGCCAAGAAAGGCCAGGGACTAGCGGGGGGGCCCTCTCCTACAATGGGCAGTTCTTC.

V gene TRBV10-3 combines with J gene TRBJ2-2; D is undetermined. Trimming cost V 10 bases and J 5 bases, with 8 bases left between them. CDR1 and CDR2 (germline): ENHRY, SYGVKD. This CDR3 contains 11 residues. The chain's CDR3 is CATLRTGELFF. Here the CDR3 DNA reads TGTGCCACCTTGCGAACCGGGGAGCTGTTTTTT.

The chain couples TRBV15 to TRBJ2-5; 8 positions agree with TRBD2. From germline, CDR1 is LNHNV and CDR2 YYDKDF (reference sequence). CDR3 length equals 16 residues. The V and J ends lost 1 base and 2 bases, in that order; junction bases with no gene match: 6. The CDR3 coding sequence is TGTGCCACCAGCAGAGGGGGTAGCGGGGCACAAGAGACCCAGTACTTC. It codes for CATSRGGSGAQETQYF.

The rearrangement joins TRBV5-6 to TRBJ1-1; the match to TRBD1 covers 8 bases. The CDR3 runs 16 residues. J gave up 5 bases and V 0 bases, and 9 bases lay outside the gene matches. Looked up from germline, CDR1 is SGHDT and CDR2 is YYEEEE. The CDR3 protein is CASSLGRTGKWTEAFF. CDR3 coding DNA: TGTGCCAGCAGCTTGGGTCGGACAGGGAAGTGGACTGAAGCTTTCTTT.

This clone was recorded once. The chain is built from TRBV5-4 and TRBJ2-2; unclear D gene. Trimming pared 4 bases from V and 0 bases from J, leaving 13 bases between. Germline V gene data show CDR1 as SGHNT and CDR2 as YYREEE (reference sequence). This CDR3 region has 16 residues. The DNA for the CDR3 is TGTGCCAGCAGCAAAGACACACGCGCGAACACCGGGGAGCTGTTTTTT. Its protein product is CASSKDTRANTGELFF.